Listed here is a single TCR beta chain. Its antigen is as yet unknown. This specimen comes from a study of T cell responses to AZD1222 COVID-19 vaccine. Overall study results and limits: Every sample of the repertoires postdated the peak T cell response.

Germline loops: CDR1 SGDLS, CDR2 YYNGEE. The CDR3 extends over 14 amino acids. V gave up 8 bases and J gave up 5 bases, with 17 bases separating them. The repertoire was sequenced with immunoSEQ multiplex PCR; TCRdb's copy has only in-frame clones and lacks some. Here the sample spans some 190,000 clones, roughly 91% being singletons. Recipients boosted at about 4 weeks or about 12 weeks are pooled. The source was peripheral blood, collected 28 days after the second AZD1222 dose. V usage is TRBV9 and J usage is TRBJ2-1, with D possibly TRBD2 on 6 matching bases. The sequence was collected from an adult who received the AZD1222 COVID-19 vaccine. The CDR3 is CASQPGLANNEQFF. The DNA of the CDR3 is TGTGCCAGTCAACCGGGACTGGCGAACAATGAGCAGTTCTTC.